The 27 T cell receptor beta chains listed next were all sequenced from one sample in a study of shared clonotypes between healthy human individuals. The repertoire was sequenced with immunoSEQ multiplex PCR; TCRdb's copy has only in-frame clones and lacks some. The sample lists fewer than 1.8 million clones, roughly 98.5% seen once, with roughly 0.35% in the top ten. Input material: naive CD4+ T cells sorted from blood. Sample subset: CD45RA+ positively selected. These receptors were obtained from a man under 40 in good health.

The CDR3 sequence is CASSLHSTGELFF. The CDR3 nucleotides are TGTGCCAGCAGTTTACATAGCACCGGGGAGCTGTTTTTT. J is TRBJ2-2 and V is TRBV28; no firm D call. The CDR3 has 13 residues. The germline V gene encodes CDR1 MDHEN and CDR2 SYDVKM. With 2 bases removed from V and 4 bases from J, the gap between germline ends came to 5 bases. The full variable domain, in which reference TRBV28 and TRBJ2-2 provide the parts outside the CDR3, is DVKVTQSSRYLVKRTGEKVFLECVQDMDHENMFWYRQDPGLGLRLIYFSYDVKMKEKGDIPEGYSVSREKKERFSLILESASTNQTSMYLCASSLHSTGELFFGEGSRLTVL.

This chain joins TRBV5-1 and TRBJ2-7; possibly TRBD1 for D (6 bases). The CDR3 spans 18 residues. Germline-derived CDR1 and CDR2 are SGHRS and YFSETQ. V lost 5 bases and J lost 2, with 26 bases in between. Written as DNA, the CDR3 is TGCGCCAGCAGTAGGCACTCCCTTAGGACAGATGCGCCCTACGAGCAGTACTTC. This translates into CASSRHSLRTDAPYEQYF.

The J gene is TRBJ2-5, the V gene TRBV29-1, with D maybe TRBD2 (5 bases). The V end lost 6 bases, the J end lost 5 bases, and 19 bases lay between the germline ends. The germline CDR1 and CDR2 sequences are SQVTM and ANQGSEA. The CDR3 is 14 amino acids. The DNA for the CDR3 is TGCAGCGTGACCCTCCCCGGAGGTTGGGAGACCCAGTACTTC. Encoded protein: CSVTLPGGWETQYF.

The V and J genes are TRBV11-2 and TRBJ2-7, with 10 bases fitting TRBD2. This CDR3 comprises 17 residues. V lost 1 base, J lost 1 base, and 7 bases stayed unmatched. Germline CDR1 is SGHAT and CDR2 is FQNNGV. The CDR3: CASSLGRAGGLSYEQYF. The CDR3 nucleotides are TGTGCCAGCAGCTTAGGGCGAGCGGGAGGGCTGTCCTACGAGCAGTACTTC.

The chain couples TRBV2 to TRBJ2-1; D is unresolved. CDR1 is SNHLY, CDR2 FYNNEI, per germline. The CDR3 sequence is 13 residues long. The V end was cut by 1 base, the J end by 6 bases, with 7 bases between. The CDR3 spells CASSEVRANEQFF. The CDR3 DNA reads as TGTGCCAGCAGTGAAGTTAGGGCCAATGAGCAGTTCTTC.

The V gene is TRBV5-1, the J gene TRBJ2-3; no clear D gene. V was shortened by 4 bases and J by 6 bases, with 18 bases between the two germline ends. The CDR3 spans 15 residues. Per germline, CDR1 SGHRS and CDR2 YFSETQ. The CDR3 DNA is TGCGCCAGCAGCCAAAAGCTCTCGGGTTCGGATACGCAGTATTTT. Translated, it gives CASSQKLSGSDTQYF. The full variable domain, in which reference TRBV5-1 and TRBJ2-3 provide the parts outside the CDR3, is KAGVTQTPRYLIKTRGQQVTLSCSPISGHRSVSWYQQTPGQGLQFLFEYFSETQRNKGNFPGRFSGRQFSNSRSEMNVSTLELGDSALYLCASSQKLSGSDTQYFGPGTRLTVL.

For the CDR3, the DNA is TGTGCCAGCAGCTACGCCCTCTTAGAATACAATGAGCAGTTCTTC. Translating gives CASSYALLEYNEQFF. This chain joins TRBV7-8 and TRBJ2-1; D is ambiguous. This CDR3 is built from 15 residues. The germline V gene encodes CDR1 SGHVS and CDR2 FQNEAQ. V was pared by 4 bases and J by 4 bases, with 14 bases between.

The DNA for the CDR3 is TGTGCCAGCTCACCATTTACACAGGGGGTGTATCGCACTGAAGCTTTCTTT. Translation gives CASSPFTQGVYRTEAFF. This sequence joins TRBV18 and TRBJ1-1, with 8 positions matching TRBD1. Germline V gene data show CDR1 as KGHSH and CDR2 as LQKENI. CDR3 length: 17 residues. V shed 2 bases and J 4 bases; nucleotides not matched to a gene: 12.

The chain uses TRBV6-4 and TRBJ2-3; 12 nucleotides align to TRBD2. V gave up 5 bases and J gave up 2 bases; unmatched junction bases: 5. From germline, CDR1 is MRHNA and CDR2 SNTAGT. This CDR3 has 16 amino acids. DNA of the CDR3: TGTGCCAGCAGTATACTAGCGGGAGGCCCCACAGATACGCAGTATTTT. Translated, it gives CASSILAGGPTDTQYF.

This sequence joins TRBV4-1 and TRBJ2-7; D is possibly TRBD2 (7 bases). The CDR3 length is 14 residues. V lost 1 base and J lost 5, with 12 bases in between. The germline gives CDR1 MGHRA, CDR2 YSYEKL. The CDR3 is CASSQGWGGDEQYF. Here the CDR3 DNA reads TGCGCCAGCAGCCAAGGGTGGGGGGGCGACGAGCAGTACTTC.

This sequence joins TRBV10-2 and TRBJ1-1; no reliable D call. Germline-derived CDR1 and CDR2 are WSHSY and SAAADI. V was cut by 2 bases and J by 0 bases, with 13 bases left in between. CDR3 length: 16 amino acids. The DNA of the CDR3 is TGCGCCAGCAGTGAGACGTCAGGAGTCATGAACACTGAAGCTTTCTTT. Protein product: CASSETSGVMNTEAFF.

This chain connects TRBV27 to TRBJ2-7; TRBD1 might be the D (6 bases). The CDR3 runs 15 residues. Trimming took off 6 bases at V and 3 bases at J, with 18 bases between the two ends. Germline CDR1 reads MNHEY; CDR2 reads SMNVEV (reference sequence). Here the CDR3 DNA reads TGTGCCAGCAGCCACCTTACACAGGGTTTCTACGAGCAGTACTTC. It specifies CASSHLTQGFYEQYF.

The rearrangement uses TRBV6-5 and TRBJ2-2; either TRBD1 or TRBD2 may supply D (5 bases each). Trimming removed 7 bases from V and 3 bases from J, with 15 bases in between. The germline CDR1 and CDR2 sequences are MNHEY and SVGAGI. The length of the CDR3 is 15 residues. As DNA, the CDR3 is TGTGCCAGCAATTCGGGGACCTCCCACACCGGGGAGCTGTTTTTT. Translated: CASNSGTSHTGELFF.

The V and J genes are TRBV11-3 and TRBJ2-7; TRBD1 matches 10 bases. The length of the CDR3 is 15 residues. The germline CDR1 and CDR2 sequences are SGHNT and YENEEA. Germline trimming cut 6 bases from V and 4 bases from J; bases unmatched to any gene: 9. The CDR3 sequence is CASSPGTGESYEQYF. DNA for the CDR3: TGTGCCAGCAGTCCCGGGACAGGGGAATCTTACGAGCAGTACTTC.

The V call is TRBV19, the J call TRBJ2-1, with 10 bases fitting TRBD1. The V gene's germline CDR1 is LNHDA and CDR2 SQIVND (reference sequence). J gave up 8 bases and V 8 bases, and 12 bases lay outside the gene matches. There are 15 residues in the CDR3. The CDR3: CASGYSGQGVYEQFF. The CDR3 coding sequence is TGTGCCAGTGGGTATAGCGGACAGGGGGTCTATGAGCAGTTCTTC.

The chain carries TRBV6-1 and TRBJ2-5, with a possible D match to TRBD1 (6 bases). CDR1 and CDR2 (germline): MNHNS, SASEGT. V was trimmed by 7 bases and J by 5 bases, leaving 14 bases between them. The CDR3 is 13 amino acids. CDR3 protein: CASNSRGWETQYF. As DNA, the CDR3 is TGTGCCAGCAACTCCAGGGGTTGGGAGACCCAGTACTTC.

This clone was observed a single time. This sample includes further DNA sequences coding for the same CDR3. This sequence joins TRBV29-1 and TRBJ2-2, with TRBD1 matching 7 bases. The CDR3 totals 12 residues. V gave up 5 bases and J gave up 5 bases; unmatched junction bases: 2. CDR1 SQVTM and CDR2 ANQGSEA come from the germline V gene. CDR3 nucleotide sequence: TGCAGCGTTAACAGGGGTACCGGGGAGCTGTTTTTT. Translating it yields CSVNRGTGELFF.

CDR3 coding DNA: TGTGCCAGCAGTACCAACGGGGGGAACGTTGGTGGCTACACCTTC. It encodes CASSTNGGNVGGYTF. The chain links TRBV7-2 to TRBJ1-2; perhaps TRBD1 as D (5 bases). V was clipped by 6 bases and J by 7 bases, with 21 bases between them. Germline V gene sequence: CDR1 SGHTA, CDR2 FQGNSA. This CDR3 contains 15 residues.

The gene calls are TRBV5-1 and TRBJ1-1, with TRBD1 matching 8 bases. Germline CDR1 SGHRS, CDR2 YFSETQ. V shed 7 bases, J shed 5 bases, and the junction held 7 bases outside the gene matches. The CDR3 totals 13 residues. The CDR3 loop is CASAIQGGTEAFF. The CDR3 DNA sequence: TGCGCCAGCGCCATACAGGGGGGTACTGAAGCTTTCTTT.

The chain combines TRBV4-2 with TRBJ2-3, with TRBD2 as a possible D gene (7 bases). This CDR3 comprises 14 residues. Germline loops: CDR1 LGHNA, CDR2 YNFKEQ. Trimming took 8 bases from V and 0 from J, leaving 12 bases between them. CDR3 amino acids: CASGGAQSTDTQYF. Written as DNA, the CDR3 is TGTGCCAGCGGGGGGGCGCAAAGCACAGATACGCAGTATTTT.

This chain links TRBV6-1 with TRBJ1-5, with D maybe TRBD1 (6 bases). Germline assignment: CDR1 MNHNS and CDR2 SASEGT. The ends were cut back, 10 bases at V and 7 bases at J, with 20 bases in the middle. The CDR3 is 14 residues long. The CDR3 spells CAISRQEWSQPQHF. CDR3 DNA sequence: TGTGCCATCTCTAGACAGGAGTGGAGCCAGCCCCAGCATTTT.

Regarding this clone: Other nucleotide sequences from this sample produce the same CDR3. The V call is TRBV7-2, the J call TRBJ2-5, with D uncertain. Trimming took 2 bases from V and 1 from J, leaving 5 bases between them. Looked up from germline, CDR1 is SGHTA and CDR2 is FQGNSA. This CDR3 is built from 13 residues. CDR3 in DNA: TGTGCCAGCAGCTTAACGGCCCAAGAGACCCAGTACTTC. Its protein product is CASSLTAQETQYF.

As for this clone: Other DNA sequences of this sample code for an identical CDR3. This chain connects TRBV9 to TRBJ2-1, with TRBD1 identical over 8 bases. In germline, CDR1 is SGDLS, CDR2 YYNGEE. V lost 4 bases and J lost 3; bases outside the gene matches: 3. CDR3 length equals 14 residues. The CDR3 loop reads CASSPGGSYNEQFF. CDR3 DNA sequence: TGTGCCAGCAGCCCAGGGGGCAGCTACAATGAGCAGTTCTTC.

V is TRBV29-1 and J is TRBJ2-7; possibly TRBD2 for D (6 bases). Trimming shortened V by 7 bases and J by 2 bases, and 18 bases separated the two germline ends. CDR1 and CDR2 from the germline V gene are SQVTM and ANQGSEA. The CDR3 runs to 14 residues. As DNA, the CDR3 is TGCAGCGGCTTCTCGGCGGGACTTCCCTACGAGCAGTACTTC. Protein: CSGFSAGLPYEQYF.

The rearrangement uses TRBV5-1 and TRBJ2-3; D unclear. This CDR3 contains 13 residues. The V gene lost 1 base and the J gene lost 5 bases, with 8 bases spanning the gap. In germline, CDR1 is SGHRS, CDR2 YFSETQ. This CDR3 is CASSLSNGDTQYF. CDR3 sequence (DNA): TGCGCCAGCAGCTTGTCAAACGGAGATACGCAGTATTTT.

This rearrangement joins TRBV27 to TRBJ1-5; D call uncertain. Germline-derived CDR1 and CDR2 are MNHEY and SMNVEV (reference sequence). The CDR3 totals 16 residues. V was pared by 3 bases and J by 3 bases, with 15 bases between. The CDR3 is CASSFSGTRNNQPQHF. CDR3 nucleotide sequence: TGTGCCAGCAGTTTCTCCGGTACGAGGAACAATCAGCCCCAGCATTTT.

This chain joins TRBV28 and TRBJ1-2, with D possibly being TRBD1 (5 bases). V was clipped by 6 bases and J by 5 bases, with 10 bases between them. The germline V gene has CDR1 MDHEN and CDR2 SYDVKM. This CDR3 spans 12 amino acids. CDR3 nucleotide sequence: TGTGCCAGCAGAATACCAGGGTATGGCTACACCTTC. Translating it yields CASRIPGYGYTF.